The sequence of this T cell receptor beta chain was determined in a study of T cells expressing NK-cell markers. Study-level results: These clonotypes, the leaders elsewhere, also led the CD3+CD56-NKG2C+ fraction in a few donors. Of CD8+ T cells, roughly 1.0-7.0% belonged to dominant NKG2C+ clonotypes in several donors.

The CDR3 length is 17 residues. CDR1 is SGHDN, CDR2 FVKESK, per germline. Making the TCR beta cDNA relied on 5'RACE template switching with UMIs. TCRdb reprocessed the 5' RACE reads, keeping one entry per CDR3 protein, no DNA. The repertoire table contains 400,000 or so distinct CDR3 sequences. Details on this clonotype: Its cognate antigen is unknown.

The clonotype comes from a woman in her forties or fifties in good health. V is TRBV14 and J is TRBJ2-1; lacking DNA, the TRBD2 call made by TCRdb goes unchecked. The sequenced sample was blood T cells: a sorted CD56 or NKG2C T cell subset, CD4+ or CD8+ T cells, or bulk PBMC T cells (not recorded which). The CDR3 loop reads CASSQYSVLAGENEQFF.